A selection of T cell receptor beta chains follows, all from one sample in a study of early T cells in non-severe SARS-CoV-2 infection. TCRdb reprocessed the 5' RACE reads via MiXCR and lists one record per CDR3 protein. The sample lists around 30,000 distinct CDR3 sequences; about 6% were seen once. Sequenced sample: whole blood. These receptors came from an adult who was a healthcare worker with PCR-confirmed SARS-CoV-2 infection or an uninfected control (not recorded which). Both conserved end residues are part of each CDR3. Each record gives: clone size, V gene, D gene, J gene, CDR3 DNA, CDR3 protein. The D gene is left open where the match is weak. Not every row has a clone size; where given, it reads once, few, many or a size class.

-	TRBV11-2	-	TRBJ2-3	TGTGCCAGCAGCTTCTGGGGGTTGGACGATACGCAGTATTTT	CASSFWGLDDTQYF
few	TRBV27	TRBD1	TRBJ2-7	TGTGCCAGCACCAAACAGGGGGGCGAGCAGTACTTC	CASTKQGGEQYF
many	TRBV9	TRBD1	TRBJ2-4	TGTGCCAGCAGCCCCTCCCGGACAGGGCGGAACATTCAGTACTTC	CASSPSRTGRNIQYF
few	TRBV18	-	TRBJ2-1	TGTGCCAGCTCACCCGGGGTGAATGAGCAGTTCTTC	CASSPGVNEQFF
few	TRBV7-9	-	TRBJ2-7	TGTGCCAGCAGCTTAGGCCCTAACGAGCAGTACTTC	CASSLGPNEQYF
-	TRBV6-5	-	TRBJ1-5	TGTGCCAGCAGTTACACAGCGAGCCATCAGCCCCAGCATTTT	CASSYTASHQPQHF
many	TRBV27	-	TRBJ1-2	TGTGCCAGCTCCCTGGGGGGCGGACCAGCTAACTATGGCTACACCTTC	CASSLGGGPANYGYTF
many	TRBV20-1	TRBD2	TRBJ2-3	TGCAGTGCTTATAGCGGGGTAACAGATACGCAGTATTTT	CSAYSGVTDTQYF
many	TRBV6-6	TRBD1	TRBJ1-5	TGTGCCAGCAGGCCGACAGGGTCGGGACAGCCCCAGCATTTT	CASRPTGSGQPQHF
many	TRBV29-1	-	TRBJ1-2	TGCAGCGTTGACGAGGGGGGGTATGGCTACACCTTC	CSVDEGGYGYTF
few	TRBV6-5	TRBD1	TRBJ1-5	TGTGCCAGCAGTTATCGTCAGGGGGGTAATCAGCCCCAGCATTTT	CASSYRQGGNQPQHF
many	TRBV9	-	TRBJ1-5	TGTGCCAGCAGCGTCTCCGGGGAGAGCAATCAGCCCCAGCATTTT	CASSVSGESNQPQHF
few	TRBV24-1	TRBD1	TRBJ2-2	TGTGCCACCAGTGACACCGGGACAGTAATCCCCGGGGAGCTGTTTTTT	CATSDTGTVIPGELFF
many	TRBV6-1	-	TRBJ2-1	TGTGCCAGCATGCCAGACAATGAGCAGTTCTTC	CASMPDNEQFF
many	TRBV12-3/TRBV12-4	-	TRBJ1-2	TGTGCCAGCAGCCTGACCTATGGCTACACCTTC	CASSLTYGYTF
many	TRBV20-1	TRBD1	TRBJ2-3	TGCAGTGCCGGATACAGGGGCACCAGCACAGATACGCAGTATTTT	CSAGYRGTSTDTQYF
few	TRBV6-1	TRBD2	TRBJ2-2	TGTGCCAGCAGTGAAGTAAAACTAGCGGGGGTTTCCGCCGGGGAGCTGTTTTTT	CASSEVKLAGVSAGELFF
few	TRBV2	-	TRBJ1-5	TGTGCCAGCAGTGAAAACCCCAATCAGCCCCAGCATTTT	CASSENPNQPQHF
many	TRBV9	TRBD2	TRBJ2-1	TGTGCCAGCAGCCTAACTAGCGGGACTTACAATGAGCAGTTCTTC	CASSLTSGTYNEQFF
medium-sized	TRBV5-1	-	TRBJ1-5	TGCGCCAGCAGCTTGGAATGGGGCAATCAGCCCCAGCATTTT	CASSLEWGNQPQHF
-	TRBV20-1	TRBD2	TRBJ2-5	TGCAGTGCGTGGACTAGCGGGGGGGCGAAGACCCAGTACTTC	CSAWTSGGAKTQYF
many	TRBV7-9	-	TRBJ2-7	TGTGCCAGCAGCTTAGAGTTTGGGGCAGAGTACTTC	CASSLEFGAEYF
many	TRBV4-3	-	TRBJ2-1	TGCGCCAGCAGCCAAGATCATGGGCGGGCGTCCTACAATGAGCAGTTCTTC	CASSQDHGRASYNEQFF
many	TRBV7-2	TRBD1	TRBJ1-5	TGTGCCAGCAGAGCCCAGGGACAGCATAGCAATCAGCCCCAGCATTTT	CASRAQGQHSNQPQHF
many	TRBV20-1	-	TRBJ1-5	TGCAGTGCTTATCAGGGTCCGGGCAATCAGCCCCAGCATTTT	CSAYQGPGNQPQHF
-	TRBV10-3	TRBD2	TRBJ2-1	TGTGCCATCAGTGACAGGACTAGCTACAATGAGCAGTTCTTC	CAISDRTSYNEQFF
-	TRBV7-9	TRBD1	TRBJ1-2	TGTGCCAGCAGCTCCTTATCCCGGGACAGGGGGCTCGGCTATGGCTACACCTTC	CASSSLSRDRGLGYGYTF
many	TRBV7-2	-	TRBJ1-2	TGTGCCAGCAGCTTAGACTGGACAACTAAGTATGGCTACACCTTC	CASSLDWTTKYGYTF
-	TRBV9	-	TRBJ1-2	TGTGCCAGCAGCGTCCTAAACTATGGCTACACCTTC	CASSVLNYGYTF
many	TRBV10-3	-	TRBJ1-2	TGTGCCATCAGTGAGATGGGGAAAACAGGGAATGGCTACACCTTC	CAISEMGKTGNGYTF
many	TRBV10-3	TRBD2	TRBJ2-3	TGTGCCATCAGTGAGTCTAGCGGGGGGGCCTCAGATACGCAGTATTTT	CAISESSGGASDTQYF
many	TRBV15	-	TRBJ1-1	TGTGCCACCAGCAGAGATCTGGGCAGGGTGAACACTGAAGCTTTCTTT	CATSRDLGRVNTEAFF
many	TRBV6-6	-	TRBJ2-1	TGTGCCAGCAGACTGGAGGTACAGGGTAACAATGAGCAGTTCTTC	CASRLEVQGNNEQFF
many	TRBV4-1	TRBD2	TRBJ2-1	TGCGCCAGCAGCCAAGAGTCGGGACTAGCGCATCGAGACAATGAGCAGTTCTTC	CASSQESGLAHRDNEQFF
-	TRBV2	-	TRBJ2-5	TGTGCCAGCATTCCAGGGACAGAGACCCAGTACTTC	CASIPGTETQYF
many	TRBV12-3/TRBV12-4	-	TRBJ1-6	TGTGCCAGCGGGTCCTATACAGGGTTGGGTAATTCACCCCTCCACTTT	CASGSYTGLGNSPLHF
many	TRBV6-2/TRBV6-3	TRBD1	TRBJ2-2	TGTGCCAGCAAACAGGACAGGGGCCGAGCCGGGGAGCTGTTTTTT	CASKQDRGRAGELFF
many	TRBV12-3/TRBV12-4	-	TRBJ2-1	TGTGCCAGCAGTTCCCGACAGTCCAATGAGCAGTTCTTC	CASSSRQSNEQFF
many	TRBV20-1	TRBD2	TRBJ2-5	TGCAGTGCTAGGAACAGACTAGCGGGACCCACGTTGGAGACCCAGTACTTC	CSARNRLAGPTLETQYF
many	TRBV12-3/TRBV12-4	-	TRBJ2-3	TGTGCCAGCAGTTTAGCCTCCCAAGATACGCAGTATTTT	CASSLASQDTQYF
many	TRBV27	TRBD2	TRBJ2-1	TGTGCCAGCAGTACTACTAGCGGGGGGGCCAATGAGCAGTTCTTC	CASSTTSGGANEQFF
many	TRBV28	TRBD1	TRBJ2-7	TGTGCCAGCAGTTCACGATCAGGGGGCCGGTACGAGCAGTACTTC	CASSSRSGGRYEQYF
-	TRBV20-1	TRBD2	TRBJ2-5	TGCAGTGCTAGACTAGCGGGGGCTTTCCAAGAGACCCAGTACTTC	CSARLAGAFQETQYF
few	TRBV2	TRBD2	TRBJ2-3	TGTGCCAGCAGAGCGGGGCGCACAGATACGCAGTATTTT	CASRAGRTDTQYF
few	TRBV20-1	-	TRBJ2-5	TGCAGTGCTAGAGATCCTCAGGAGCATCAAGAGACCCAGTACTTC	CSARDPQEHQETQYF
few	TRBV7-9	-	TRBJ2-1	TGTGCCAGCAGCTTAGTCGGGGTGCGAAATAGTGAGCAGTTCTTC	CASSLVGVRNSEQFF
-	TRBV7-8	-	TRBJ2-7	TGTGCCAGCAGCAGCCGGACAGCATTATACGAGCAGTACTTC	CASSSRTALYEQYF
many	TRBV6-5	-	TRBJ2-3	TGTGCCAGCAGTTACTTGGGGGGCAGCACAGATACGCAGTATTTT	CASSYLGGSTDTQYF
-	TRBV12-3/TRBV12-4	-	TRBJ1-6	TGTGCCAGCAGTCAGGCGTACAGGGCTAATTCACCCCTCCACTTT	CASSQAYRANSPLHF
few	TRBV7-9	-	TRBJ2-7	TGTGCCAGCAGCCCACACTACGAGCAGTACTTC	CASSPHYEQYF
many	TRBV28	-	TRBJ2-7	TGTGCCAGCAGTCCGAATTACAGGGAAAGGTACGAGCAGTACTTC	CASSPNYRERYEQYF
many	TRBV30	TRBD2	TRBJ2-7	TGTGCCTGGAGTGTACGGGAGCGGGGGCGCTCCTACGAGCAGTACTTC	CAWSVRERGRSYEQYF
many	TRBV6-6	-	TRBJ2-2	TGTGCCAGCAGACCGGACAGCGCGAACACCGGGGAGCTGTTTTTT	CASRPDSANTGELFF
few	TRBV28	TRBD1	TRBJ2-7	TGTGCCAGCAGCCGAATCCGGGACAGGGCCGAGCAGTACTTC	CASSRIRDRAEQYF
-	TRBV20-1	-	TRBJ2-5	TGCAGTGCTAGGGGGGAGACAGGTCAAGAGACCCAGTACTTC	CSARGETGQETQYF
many	TRBV30	-	TRBJ2-4	TGTGCCTGGAGTGTAGGGGGATCTAAAAACATTCAGTACTTC	CAWSVGGSKNIQYF
many	TRBV18	-	TRBJ1-6	TGTGCCAGCTCCCAGGGGTTCGATTCACCCCTCCACTTT	CASSQGFDSPLHF
many	TRBV7-3	-	TRBJ1-6	TGTGCCAGCAGCTTAAATTCCGGCGAGAATTCACCCCTCCACTTT	CASSLNSGENSPLHF
many	TRBV7-2	-	TRBJ1-1	TGTGCCAGCAGCTTAGCCGGAGGTACAGCCACTGAAGCTTTCTTT	CASSLAGGTATEAFF